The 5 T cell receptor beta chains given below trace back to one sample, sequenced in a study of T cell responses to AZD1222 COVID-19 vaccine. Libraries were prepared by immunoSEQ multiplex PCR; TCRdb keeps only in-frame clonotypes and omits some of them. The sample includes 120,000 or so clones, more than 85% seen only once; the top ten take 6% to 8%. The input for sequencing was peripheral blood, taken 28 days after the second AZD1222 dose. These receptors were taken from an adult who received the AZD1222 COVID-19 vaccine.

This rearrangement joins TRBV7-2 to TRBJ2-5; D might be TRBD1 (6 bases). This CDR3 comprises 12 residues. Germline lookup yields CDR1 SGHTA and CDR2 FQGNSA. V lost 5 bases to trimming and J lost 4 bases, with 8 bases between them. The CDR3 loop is CASSKQGETQYF. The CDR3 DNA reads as TGTGCCAGCAGCAAACAGGGAGAGACCCAGTACTTC.

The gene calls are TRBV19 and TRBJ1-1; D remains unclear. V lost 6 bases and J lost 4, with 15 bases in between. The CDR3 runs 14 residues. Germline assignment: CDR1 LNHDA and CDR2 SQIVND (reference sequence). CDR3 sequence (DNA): TGTGCCAGTAGATCGTGGAGGAGTGGCACTGAAGCTTTCTTT. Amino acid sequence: CASRSWRSGTEAFF.

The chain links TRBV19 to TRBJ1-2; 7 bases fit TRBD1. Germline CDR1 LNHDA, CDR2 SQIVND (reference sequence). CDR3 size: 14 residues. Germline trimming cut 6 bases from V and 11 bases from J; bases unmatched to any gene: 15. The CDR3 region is CASRPDRIYGGYTF. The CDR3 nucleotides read TGTGCCAGTAGACCGGACAGGATCTATGGGGGTTACACCTTC.

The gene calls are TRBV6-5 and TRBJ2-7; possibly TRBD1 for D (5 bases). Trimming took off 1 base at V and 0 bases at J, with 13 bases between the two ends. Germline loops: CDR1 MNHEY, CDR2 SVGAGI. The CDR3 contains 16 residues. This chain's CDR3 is CASSYFPAGNSYEQYF. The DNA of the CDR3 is TGTGCCAGCAGTTACTTTCCGGCAGGGAACTCCTACGAGCAGTACTTC.

The CDR3 DNA follows: TGTGCCAGCAGCTTATTGGGGACCAAGAACACTGAAGCTTTCTTT. Its translation is CASSLLGTKNTEAFF. The chain recombines TRBV7-9 with TRBJ1-1; tentatively, D is TRBD1 (5 bases). Germline CDR1 reads SEHNR; CDR2 reads FQNEAQ (reference sequence). This CDR3 has 15 amino acids. The ends were cut back, 2 bases at V and 1 base at J, with 11 bases in the middle. The whole variable domain, filled in from reference TRBV7-9 and TRBJ1-1, reads DTGVSQNPRHKITKRGQNVTFRCDPISEHNRLYWYRQTLGQGPEFLTYFQNEAQLEKSRLLSDRFSAERPKGSFSTLEIQRTEQGDSAMYLCASSLLGTKNTEAFFGQGTRLTVV.